These T cell receptor beta chains were read from a single sample in a study of cytomegalovirus exposure and HLA in healthy donors. The protocol was immunoSEQ multiplex PCR, while the TCRdb copy is restricted to in-frame clones and leaves out a portion. Of roughly 250,000 clones detected, 80% appear once; the ten largest clones hold more than 0.3%. The sequenced material came from PBMCs. The receptors were gathered from a girl aged 2 to 10 in good health and CMV-seronegative. Each CDR3 is given with its conserved first and last residue. A D gene is named only where the DNA matches it firmly. The size field is filled for only some rows; it gives once, few, many or a size class.

v_call: TRBV28; d_call: TRBD1; clone_size: NA; j_call: TRBJ1-5; cdr3_nt: TGTGCCAGCAGAACGGGACAGGGAAAAAGTCAGCCCCAGCATTTT; cdr3_aa: CASRTGQGKSQPQHF
v_call: TRBV29-1; d_call: TRBD2; clone_size: NA; j_call: TRBJ2-5; cdr3_nt: TGCAGCGCCCGGGGAGGGCGGCAAGAGACCCAGTACTTC; cdr3_aa: CSARGGRQETQYF
v_call: TRBV6-1; d_call: TRBD1; clone_size: NA; j_call: TRBJ1-6; cdr3_nt: TGTGCCAGCAGTGATTTCGGGGGACAGGGTAGTTCACCCCTCCACTTT; cdr3_aa: CASSDFGGQGSSPLHF
v_call: TRBV28; d_call: NA; clone_size: few; j_call: TRBJ1-1; cdr3_nt: TGTGCCAGCAGTTTATTAAGAGGGTTTACTGAAGCTTTCTTT; cdr3_aa: CASSLLRGFTEAFF
v_call: TRBV7-9; d_call: TRBD1; clone_size: NA; j_call: TRBJ2-3; cdr3_nt: TGTGCCAGCAGCCCGGGACAGGGGTCAGATACGCAGTATTTT; cdr3_aa: CASSPGQGSDTQYF
v_call: TRBV6-1; d_call: TRBD1; clone_size: NA; j_call: TRBJ2-7; cdr3_nt: TGTGCCAGCAGTGAGGCGGGACAGGGGATCTCCTACGAGCAGTACTTC; cdr3_aa: CASSEAGQGISYEQYF
v_call: TRBV29-1; d_call: TRBD1; clone_size: NA; j_call: TRBJ2-2; cdr3_nt: TGCAGCGTTGAAACAGGGGCGAACACCGGGGAGCTGTTTTTT; cdr3_aa: CSVETGANTGELFF
v_call: TRBV15; d_call: TRBD2; clone_size: NA; j_call: TRBJ2-3; cdr3_nt: TGTGCCACCAGCAGAGTGGGGCGGGAGCTTGGAGATACGCAGTATTTT; cdr3_aa: CATSRVGRELGDTQYF
v_call: TRBV27; d_call: TRBD2; clone_size: NA; j_call: TRBJ2-1; cdr3_nt: TGTGCCAGCAGTTTGCTAGCGGGAGGGTACAATGAGCAGTTCTTC; cdr3_aa: CASSLLAGGYNEQFF
v_call: TRBV29-1; d_call: TRBD2; clone_size: few; j_call: TRBJ2-7; cdr3_nt: TGCAGCGTTGATGGACTAGCGGGCGGATACGAGCAGTACTTC; cdr3_aa: CSVDGLAGGYEQYF
v_call: TRBV28; d_call: NA; clone_size: NA; j_call: TRBJ1-4; cdr3_nt: TGTGCCAGCAGTTTGGGGGGGCTATCGGAAAAACTGTTTTTT; cdr3_aa: CASSLGGLSEKLFF
v_call: TRBV13; d_call: NA; clone_size: NA; j_call: TRBJ1-5; cdr3_nt: TGTGCCAGCAGCTTAGGAGGGAGAGGCAATCAGCCCCAGCATTTT; cdr3_aa: CASSLGGRGNQPQHF
v_call: TRBV7-6; d_call: TRBD2; clone_size: NA; j_call: TRBJ2-7; cdr3_nt: TGTGCCAGCAGCCCGGGAGGGAGGGGAGGGTTCGCTCAGGGGTACGAGCAGTACTTC; cdr3_aa: CASSPGGRGGFAQGYEQYF
v_call: TRBV9; d_call: TRBD2; clone_size: NA; j_call: TRBJ2-2; cdr3_nt: TGTGCCAGCAGCGTACTTAGCGGGGTAAACACCGGGGAGCTGTTTTTT; cdr3_aa: CASSVLSGVNTGELFF
v_call: TRBV7-2; d_call: NA; clone_size: NA; j_call: TRBJ2-3; cdr3_nt: TGTGCCAGCAGCTTATCCTCATTGGCTAGCAGTACAGATACGCAGTATTTT; cdr3_aa: CASSLSSLASSTDTQYF
v_call: TRBV4-2; d_call: TRBD2; clone_size: NA; j_call: TRBJ2-7; cdr3_nt: TGTGCCAGCAGCCAAGCGAGCGGGAGGGCGGGCGAGCAGTACTTC; cdr3_aa: CASSQASGRAGEQYF
v_call: TRBV11-2; d_call: NA; clone_size: NA; j_call: TRBJ2-1; cdr3_nt: TGTGCCAGCAGCTTAAGGCGACCTAGGGGTGGTACCAATGAGCAGTTCTTC; cdr3_aa: CASSLRRPRGGTNEQFF
v_call: TRBV5-6; d_call: TRBD2; clone_size: NA; j_call: TRBJ2-7; cdr3_nt: TGTGCCAGCAGCTTGAGGCCAGGGAGGGCCTACGAGCAGTACTTC; cdr3_aa: CASSLRPGRAYEQYF
v_call: TRBV5-8; d_call: NA; clone_size: NA; j_call: TRBJ2-7; cdr3_nt: TGTGCCAGCAGCCCGCGGGGCTACGAGCAGTACTTC; cdr3_aa: CASSPRGYEQYF
v_call: TRBV9; d_call: NA; clone_size: once; j_call: TRBJ1-2; cdr3_nt: TGTGCCAGCAGCGTAGTGGCAAGCTATGGCTACACCTTC; cdr3_aa: CASSVVASYGYTF
v_call: TRBV6-5; d_call: TRBD1; clone_size: NA; j_call: TRBJ1-6; cdr3_nt: TGTGCCAGCAGTTACTCGGTGGAGGCCAGGGGGCCCCTCCACTTT; cdr3_aa: CASSYSVEARGPLHF
v_call: TRBV4-1; d_call: TRBD2; clone_size: NA; j_call: TRBJ2-1; cdr3_nt: TGCGCCAGCAGCCAAGAGAGGACTAGCGGGAGCTCTCACGAGCAGTTCTTC; cdr3_aa: CASSQERTSGSSHEQFF
v_call: TRBV14; d_call: TRBD2; clone_size: NA; j_call: TRBJ2-2; cdr3_nt: TGTGCCAGCAGCCCCTGGACTAGTTTCGGGGAGCTGTTTTTT; cdr3_aa: CASSPWTSFGELFF
v_call: TRBV7-9; d_call: TRBD2; clone_size: few; j_call: TRBJ2-7; cdr3_nt: TGTGCCAGCAGCTTAGATACTAGCGGGAGGGCCAAGTCAGGCGAGCAGTACTTC; cdr3_aa: CASSLDTSGRAKSGEQYF
v_call: TRBV28; d_call: NA; clone_size: few; j_call: TRBJ1-2; cdr3_nt: TGTGCCAGCTGCTCCCCGGGGGGAGGGGGAGGCTACACCTTC; cdr3_aa: CASCSPGGGGGYTF
v_call: TRBV27; d_call: NA; clone_size: NA; j_call: TRBJ2-6; cdr3_nt: TGTGCCAGCAGTTATACCAGGTTCTCTGGGGCCAACGTCCTGACTTTC; cdr3_aa: CASSYTRFSGANVLTF
v_call: TRBV5-1; d_call: NA; clone_size: NA; j_call: TRBJ1-2; cdr3_nt: TGCGCCAGCAGAGGACAAGAGGTTATAAACTATGGCTACACCTTC; cdr3_aa: CASRGQEVINYGYTF
v_call: TRBV29-1; d_call: TRBD1; clone_size: NA; j_call: TRBJ1-2; cdr3_nt: TGCAGCGTTGAAAGACAGGGAATTTACTCGGGCTACACCTTC; cdr3_aa: CSVERQGIYSGYTF
v_call: TRBV28; d_call: NA; clone_size: NA; j_call: TRBJ1-4; cdr3_nt: TGTGCCAGCAGCACGGACGGACATTGGGGGCAGGAACTGTTTTTT; cdr3_aa: CASSTDGHWGQELFF
v_call: TRBV7-9; d_call: TRBD2; clone_size: few; j_call: TRBJ2-7; cdr3_nt: TGTGCCAGTACGGGGGGGCGGTCCTACGAGCAGTACTTC; cdr3_aa: CASTGGRSYEQYF
v_call: TRBV7-2; d_call: TRBD2; clone_size: NA; j_call: TRBJ2-1; cdr3_nt: TGTGCCAGCAGGATACCAACTAGCGGGGGGTATTATGAGCAGTTCTTC; cdr3_aa: CASRIPTSGGYYEQFF
v_call: TRBV18; d_call: NA; clone_size: NA; j_call: TRBJ2-7; cdr3_nt: TGTGCCAGCTCCCCCACCGGAGGGCTCGACGAGCAGTACTTC; cdr3_aa: CASSPTGGLDEQYF